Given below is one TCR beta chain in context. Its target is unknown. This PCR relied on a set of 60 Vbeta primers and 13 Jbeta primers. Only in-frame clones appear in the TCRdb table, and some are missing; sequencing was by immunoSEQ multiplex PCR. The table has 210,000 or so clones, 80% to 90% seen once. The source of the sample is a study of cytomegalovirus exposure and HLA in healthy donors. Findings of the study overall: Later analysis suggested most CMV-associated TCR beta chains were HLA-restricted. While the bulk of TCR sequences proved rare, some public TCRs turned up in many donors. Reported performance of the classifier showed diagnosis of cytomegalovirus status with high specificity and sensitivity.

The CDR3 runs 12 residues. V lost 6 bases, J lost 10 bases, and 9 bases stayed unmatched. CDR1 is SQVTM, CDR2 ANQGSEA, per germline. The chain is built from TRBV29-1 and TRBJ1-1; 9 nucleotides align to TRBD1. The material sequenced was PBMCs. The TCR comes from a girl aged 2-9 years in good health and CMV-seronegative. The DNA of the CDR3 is TGCAGCGTGGCAACAGGGGGCGGTCGAGCTTTCTTT. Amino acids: CSVATGGGRAFF.